Listed below are T cell receptor beta chains from one sample, sequenced in a study of blood T cell repertoires in COVID-19. Assay: immunoSEQ multiplex PCR; the TCRdb copy retains only in-frame clones and omits some. The table shows approximately 110,000 clones, with roughly two thirds occurring only once. The source material was peripheral blood. The origin of the receptors is a man older than 75 with acute or convalescent COVID-19. CDR3s include the opening cysteine and the closing phenylalanine or tryptophan. Each record gives: clone size, V gene, D gene, J gene, CDR3 DNA, CDR3 protein. A D gene is named only where the DNA matches it firmly. The listing skips clone size in some rows; elsewhere it reads once, few, many or a size class.

few	TRBV29-1	TRBD1	TRBJ2-3	TGCAGCGTTGGGGACAGGGTGATCAATACGCAGTATTTT	CSVGDRVINTQYF
-	TRBV6-6	-	TRBJ1-5	TGTGCCAGCAGATCGACAGCGTTCGATCAGCCCCAGCATTTT	CASRSTAFDQPQHF
-	TRBV7-2	-	TRBJ2-7	TGTGCCAGCAGCTTAGCCTCGACAGGATCCTACGAGCAGTACTTC	CASSLASTGSYEQYF
-	TRBV11-2	TRBD1	TRBJ2-5	TGTGCCAGCAGGCCGAGGGGGCGAGTAGAGACCCAGTACTTC	CASRPRGRVETQYF
-	TRBV5-1	-	TRBJ2-2	TGCGCCAGCAGCTTTACAGGGAACGCCGGGGAGCTGTTTTTT	CASSFTGNAGELFF
-	TRBV19	TRBD1	TRBJ1-2	TGTGCCAGTAGTCGGGACAGAAACTATGGCTACACCTTC	CASSRDRNYGYTF
-	TRBV5-1	TRBD1	TRBJ2-5	TGCGCCAGCAGCACCGGACAGGGGAACTTTCAAGAGACCCAGTACTTC	CASSTGQGNFQETQYF
many	TRBV19	TRBD2	TRBJ2-7	TGTGCCAGTAGGGGAGCGGGAGCGATCTACGAGCAGTACTTC	CASRGAGAIYEQYF
-	TRBV5-4	-	TRBJ1-3	TGTGCCAGCAGCTTTCCAGGGGCTGGAAACACCATATATTTT	CASSFPGAGNTIYF
-	TRBV5-4	-	TRBJ2-5	TGTGCCAGCAGCTTGCGAGCCCAAGAGACCCAGTACTTC	CASSLRAQETQYF
few	TRBV2	TRBD2	TRBJ2-3	TGTGCCAGCAGTGGACTAGCGGGAGGCCAGTATTTT	CASSGLAGGQYF
-	TRBV7-2	-	TRBJ1-2	TGTGCCAGCAGCTTGCAGGGCTTCGGCTACACCTTC	CASSLQGFGYTF
-	TRBV3-1/TRBV3-2	-	TRBJ2-7	TGTGCCAGCAGCCCAGGTGGTTACGAGCAGTACTTC	CASSPGGYEQYF
-	TRBV11-2	TRBD2	TRBJ2-5	TGTGCCAGTAGGAGACTAGCGGGCGAGGAGACCCAGTACTTC	CASRRLAGEETQYF
-	TRBV7-6	-	TRBJ2-1	TGTGCCAGCAGCCATGAGGTCGGAGAGCAGTTCTTC	CASSHEVGEQFF
-	TRBV7-2	TRBD2	TRBJ2-1	TGTGCCAGCAGCCCGGGACTAGCGGGCTATGAGCAGTTCTTC	CASSPGLAGYEQFF
-	TRBV9	-	TRBJ1-1	TGTGCCAGCAGCGTAGGTAGGACATCGAACACTGAAGCTTTCTTT	CASSVGRTSNTEAFF
-	TRBV21-1	-	TRBJ2-7	TGTGCCAGCAAACAGGGGATCGCCTACGAGCAGTACTTC	CASKQGIAYEQYF
-	TRBV6-5	TRBD1	TRBJ1-1	TGTGCCAGCAGGCGGGACAGTTCCAACACTGAAGCTTTCTTT	CASRRDSSNTEAFF
-	TRBV6-2/TRBV6-3	-	TRBJ1-5	TGTGCCAGCAGTTACGCCGGGGGGCCCCAGCATTTT	CASSYAGGPQHF
-	TRBV18	TRBD2	TRBJ2-1	TGTGCCAGCTCACCTGGACTAGCGGGCTACAATGAGCAGTTCTTC	CASSPGLAGYNEQFF
-	TRBV2	-	TRBJ2-7	TGTGCCAGCAGTACAGACTCCTACGAGCAGTACTTC	CASSTDSYEQYF
-	TRBV18	TRBD1	TRBJ2-7	TGTGCCAGCTCTACGTCGGGACAGGGGGTCTACGAGCAGTACTTC	CASSTSGQGVYEQYF
-	TRBV2	TRBD1	TRBJ1-1	TGTGCCAGTAGGAAGGGGGCAGACACTGAAGCTTTCTTT	CASRKGADTEAFF
once	TRBV14	TRBD2	TRBJ2-1	TGTGCCAGCAGCCAAGGACCGGGACTAATGATATCAGGTGAGCAGTTCTTC	CASSQGPGLMISGEQFF
-	TRBV11-1	TRBD2	TRBJ2-3	TGTGCCAGCAGCTTAGGAAGCGGGAACACAGATACGCAGTATTTT	CASSLGSGNTDTQYF
once	TRBV6-5	-	TRBJ2-2	TGTGCCAGCAGTACAGGGTACACCGGGGAGCTGTTTTTT	CASSTGYTGELFF
-	TRBV5-6	-	TRBJ1-4	TGTGCCAGCAGCCCCTGGGGGGGCTCTAATGAAAAACTGTTTTTT	CASSPWGGSNEKLFF
-	TRBV11-2	TRBD2	TRBJ2-1	TGTGCCAGCAGCTCCGGACTAGCAGTATACAATGAGCAGTTCTTC	CASSSGLAVYNEQFF
-	TRBV10-3	-	TRBJ2-7	TGTGCCATCAGTGAGTCGATCGGGGAGCAGTACTTC	CAISESIGEQYF
-	TRBV19	TRBD1	TRBJ2-5	TGTGCCAGTAGCCGGACAGGGGGTCGGGAGACCCAGTACTTC	CASSRTGGRETQYF
few	TRBV6-1	-	TRBJ1-5	TGTGCCAGCAGGGAAGTGGGGGGTGGCAATCAGCCCCAGCATTTT	CASREVGGGNQPQHF
-	TRBV29-1	-	TRBJ1-2	TGCAGCGTTGCGACAGCCTATGGCTACACCTTC	CSVATAYGYTF
-	TRBV28	-	TRBJ1-2	TGTGCCAGCAGTTTAACTGGGGGCCAGATCAACTATGGCTACACCTTC	CASSLTGGQINYGYTF
-	TRBV18	-	TRBJ1-5	TGTGCCAGCCACGGAGGAGGCAATCAGCCCCAGCATTTT	CASHGGGNQPQHF
-	TRBV10-1	-	TRBJ1-5	TGCGCCGGTAGACAGTCCCTCAAATCAAATCAGCCCCAGCATTTT	CAGRQSLKSNQPQHF
-	TRBV7-3	-	TRBJ2-1	TGTGCCAGCAGCTTAAGCCTAGGTCACAATGAGCAGTTCTTC	CASSLSLGHNEQFF
-	TRBV24-1	TRBD2	TRBJ2-3	TGTGCCACCAGTGACCAAACTAGCGGGAGGGGAGATACGCAGTATTTT	CATSDQTSGRGDTQYF
-	TRBV15	TRBD1	TRBJ2-1	TGTGCCACCAGCAGATACCGGGACAGGGACAATGAGCAGTTCTTC	CATSRYRDRDNEQFF
few	TRBV6-5	-	TRBJ1-5	TGTGCCAGCACGAGGGCGGGAAATCAGCCCCAGCATTTT	CASTRAGNQPQHF
few	TRBV9	-	TRBJ2-1	TGTGCCAGCAGCGTAGGGCCCAACCGGGGGAAGAATGAGCAGTTCTTC	CASSVGPNRGKNEQFF
-	TRBV4-1	TRBD2	TRBJ2-1	TGCGCCAGCAGCCGGGGCGGGAGTCCCCATGAGCAGTTCTTC	CASSRGGSPHEQFF
-	TRBV10-3	TRBD2	TRBJ2-1	TGTGCCATCAGTGCGGGGTCGGCGGGAGCCTCCTACAATGAGCAGTTCTTC	CAISAGSAGASYNEQFF
-	TRBV15	TRBD2	TRBJ2-1	TGTGCCACCAGCACCCGGACTAGCCATGAGCAGTTCTTC	CATSTRTSHEQFF
-	TRBV10-3	TRBD2	TRBJ2-3	TGTGCCATCAGAGGAGATCCTAGCGGGAGAACAGATACGCAGTATTTT	CAIRGDPSGRTDTQYF
-	TRBV7-2	-	TRBJ2-5	TGTGCCAGCACGGCGGGCAGGGGAGAGACCCAGTACTTC	CASTAGRGETQYF
-	TRBV24-1	-	TRBJ2-2	TGTGCCAGCGGGACTGGATCACCCGGGGAGCTGTTTTTT	CASGTGSPGELFF
-	TRBV3-1/TRBV3-2	-	TRBJ1-2	TGTGCCAGCAGCCCTCCGGCCAGAGGAGGAGGCTACACCTTC	CASSPPARGGGYTF
-	TRBV10-3	-	TRBJ1-1	TGTGCCATCAGTGTCGCAGGGGATAAGGGTGAAGCTTTCTTT	CAISVAGDKGEAFF
-	TRBV7-2	-	TRBJ2-3	TGTGCCAGCAGCTTAGTAGGGGACACAGATACGCAGTATTTT	CASSLVGDTDTQYF
-	TRBV28	-	TRBJ1-4	TGTGCCAGCAGTTTAAGGTCCCGAGGTGAAAAACTGTTTTTT	CASSLRSRGEKLFF
-	TRBV10-1	TRBD2	TRBJ2-1	TGCGCCAGCAGTGAGGACTCTAGCGGGGATTCCTACAATGAGCAGTTCTTC	CASSEDSSGDSYNEQFF
-	TRBV4-1	TRBD2	TRBJ2-3	TGCGCCAGCAGCCAAGAATGGGCTAGCGGGGAAACAGATACGCAGTATTTT	CASSQEWASGETDTQYF
-	TRBV19	-	TRBJ2-1	TGTGCCAGTAGTACCCATAGCGAGAACCGTTACAATGAGCAGTTCTTC	CASSTHSENRYNEQFF
-	TRBV5-8	-	TRBJ1-3	TGTGCCAGCAGCTTGCAGGGAATCTCTGGAAACACCATATATTTT	CASSLQGISGNTIYF
-	TRBV28	TRBD1	TRBJ1-2	TGTGCCAGCAGTTCCCGGGACAGTGCCCGTCCTTTTGCCTACACCTTC	CASSSRDSARPFAYTF
once	TRBV6-5	-	TRBJ2-5	TGTGCCAGCAGTTACGGCCTAAAGCGAGAGACCCAGTACTTC	CASSYGLKRETQYF
-	TRBV28	-	TRBJ2-3	TGTGCCAGCAGTTTTCTTGCGGGACCAGACACAGATACGCAGTATTTT	CASSFLAGPDTDTQYF